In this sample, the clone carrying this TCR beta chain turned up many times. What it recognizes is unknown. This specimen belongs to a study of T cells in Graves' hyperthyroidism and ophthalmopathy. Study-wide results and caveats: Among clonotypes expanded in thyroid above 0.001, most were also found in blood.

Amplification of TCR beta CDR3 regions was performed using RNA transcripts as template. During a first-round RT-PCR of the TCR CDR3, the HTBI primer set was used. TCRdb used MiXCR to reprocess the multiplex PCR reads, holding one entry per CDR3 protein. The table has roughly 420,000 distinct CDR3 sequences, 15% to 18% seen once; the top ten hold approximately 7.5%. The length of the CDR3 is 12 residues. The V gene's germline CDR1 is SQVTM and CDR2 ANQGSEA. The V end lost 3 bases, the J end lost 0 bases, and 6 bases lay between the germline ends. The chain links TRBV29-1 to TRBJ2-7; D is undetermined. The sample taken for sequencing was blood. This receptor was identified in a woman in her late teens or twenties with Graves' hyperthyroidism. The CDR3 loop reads CSVETLSYEQYF. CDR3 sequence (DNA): TGCAGCGTTGAGACTCTCTCCTACGAGCAGTACTTC.